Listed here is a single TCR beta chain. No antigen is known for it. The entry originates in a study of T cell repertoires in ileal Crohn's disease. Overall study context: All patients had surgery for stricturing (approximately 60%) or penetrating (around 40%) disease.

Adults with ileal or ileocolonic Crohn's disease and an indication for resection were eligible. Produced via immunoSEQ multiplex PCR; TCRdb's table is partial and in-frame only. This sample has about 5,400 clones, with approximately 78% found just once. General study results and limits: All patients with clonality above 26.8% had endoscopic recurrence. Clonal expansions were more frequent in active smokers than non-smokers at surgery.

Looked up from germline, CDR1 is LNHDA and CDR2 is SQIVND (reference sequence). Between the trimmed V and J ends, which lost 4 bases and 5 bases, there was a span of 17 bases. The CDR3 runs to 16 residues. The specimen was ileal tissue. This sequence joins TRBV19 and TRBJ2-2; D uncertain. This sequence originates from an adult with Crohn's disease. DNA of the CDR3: TGTGCCAGTAGTAGTCTCGTTATGTTGGGTACCGGGGAGCTGTTTTTT. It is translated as CASSSLVMLGTGELFF.